This is a list of T cell receptor beta chains from one sample in a study of shared clonotypes between healthy human individuals. Measured with immunoSEQ multiplex PCR; TCRdb has only the in-frame clones, and not every one. Among some 2,100,000 clones listed, 85% to 95% were seen once. The sequenced sample was naive CD8+ T cells from PBMCs. These receptors all stem from a young man in good health. Some clones in this sample may be carry-over from other donors' samples. CDR3s include the opening cysteine and the closing phenylalanine or tryptophan. The D gene is left open where the match is weak. Size tells how often a clone was seen (once, few, many) or the class of an expanded clone, and some rows leave it out.

D gene,clone size,J gene,V gene,CDR3 protein,CDR3 DNA
.,.,TRBJ2-4,TRBV7-9,CASSSRAGGQNIQYF,TGTGCCAGCAGCTCTAGGGCCGGGGGGCAAAACATTCAGTACTTC
TRBD1,.,TRBJ2-3,TRBV10-3,CAISDPSLTGATDTQYF,TGTGCCATCAGTGACCCGAGTCTTACAGGGGCTACAGATACGCAGTATTTT
.,few,TRBJ1-2,TRBV25-1,CASAESAYGYTF,TGTGCCAGCGCAGAATCTGCCTATGGCTACACCTTC
TRBD2,once,TRBJ2-1,TRBV6-6,CASSYLSGSSYNEQFF,TGTGCCAGCAGCTACCTTAGCGGGAGCTCCTACAATGAGCAGTTCTTC
TRBD1,.,TRBJ1-5,TRBV28,CASSLDRDRGISQPQHF,TGTGCCAGCAGTCTAGACCGGGACAGGGGAATTAGTCAGCCCCAGCATTTT
.,.,TRBJ1-1,TRBV28,CASSLLGLRDTEAFF,TGTGCCAGCAGTTTATTAGGGCTGCGGGACACTGAAGCTTTCTTT
.,.,TRBJ2-7,TRBV27,CASQGAGLYEQYF,TGTGCCAGCCAAGGGGCAGGGCTGTACGAGCAGTACTTC
.,.,TRBJ1-5,TRBV4-3,CASSQDSGRNNQPQHF,TGCGCCAGCAGCCAAGACAGCGGACGGAACAATCAGCCCCAGCATTTT
.,.,TRBJ2-1,TRBV9,CASSPSGAYNEQFF,TGTGCCAGCAGCCCGTCCGGGGCGTACAATGAGCAGTTCTTC
.,.,TRBJ2-5,TRBV11-2,CASSLDGLYQETQYF,TGTGCCAGCAGCTTAGATGGATTGTACCAAGAGACCCAGTACTTC
TRBD2,.,TRBJ2-5,TRBV9,CASGEGRETQYF,TGTGCCAGCGGGGAGGGACGAGAGACCCAGTACTTC
.,.,TRBJ1-4,TRBV28,CASGGGETNEKLFF,TGTGCCAGCGGCGGGGGGGAAACTAATGAAAAACTGTTTTTT
.,.,TRBJ2-3,TRBV18,CASSHMVEDTDTQYF,TGTGCCAGCTCACATATGGTGGAAGACACAGATACGCAGTATTTT
.,.,TRBJ2-5,TRBV30,CAWSVPETFGGTQYF,TGTGCCTGGAGTGTACCTGAGACTTTCGGGGGGACCCAGTACTTC
TRBD1,.,TRBJ2-7,TRBV11-2,CASSLGVGQGTYEQYF,TGTGCCAGCAGCTTAGGCGTCGGACAGGGCACCTACGAGCAGTACTTC
.,.,TRBJ2-1,TRBV19,CASSGPSIYNEQFF,TGTGCCAGTAGCGGTCCTAGTATTTACAATGAGCAGTTCTTC
.,once,TRBJ2-7,TRBV7-9,CASSLSETGFYEQYF,TGTGCCAGCAGCCTGTCTGAGACAGGATTCTACGAGCAGTACTTC
.,.,TRBJ2-1,TRBV7-8,CASRMTVYNEQFF,TGTGCCAGCAGGATGACTGTATACAATGAGCAGTTCTTC
.,.,TRBJ1-2,TRBV19,CASKRTPPNYGYTF,TGTGCCAGTAAGCGAACGCCGCCTAACTATGGCTACACCTTC
TRBD1,.,TRBJ2-7,TRBV5-1,CASSPSDRVIEQYF,TGCGCCAGCAGCCCCTCGGACAGGGTCATAGAGCAGTACTTC
TRBD1,.,TRBJ1-1,TRBV28,CASSPTGELNTEAFF,TGTGCCAGCAGTCCGACAGGGGAATTGAACACTGAAGCTTTCTTT
.,.,TRBJ2-1,TRBV2,CASRERWPYNEQFF,TGTGCCAGCAGAGAAAGGTGGCCCTACAATGAGCAGTTCTTC
.,.,TRBJ2-7,TRBV27,CASSLSWASSYEQYF,TGTGCCAGCAGTTTATCGTGGGCCTCCTCCTACGAGCAGTACTTC
.,.,TRBJ2-7,TRBV27,CASSWGLGYEQYF,TGTGCCAGCAGTTGGGGACTGGGGTACGAGCAGTACTTC
TRBD1,.,TRBJ1-1,TRBV19,CASNLGQGGGTEAFF,TGTGCCAGTAACTTAGGACAGGGCGGTGGCACTGAAGCTTTCTTT
.,.,TRBJ1-1,TRBV28,CASSVPREVNTEAFF,TGTGCCAGCAGTGTTCCCAGGGAGGTGAACACTGAAGCTTTCTTT
.,.,TRBJ2-7,TRBV4-2,CASSQEVRPYEQYF,TGTGCCAGCAGCCAAGAAGTAAGGCCCTACGAGCAGTACTTC
TRBD2,.,TRBJ2-1,TRBV27,CASSWSSGRISLSQFF,TGTGCCAGCAGTTGGTCTAGCGGGAGAATTAGCCTCTCCCAGTTCTTC
TRBD2,.,TRBJ2-7,TRBV27,CASSPDWAGGPYEQYF,TGTGCCAGCAGCCCGGATTGGGCGGGAGGGCCATACGAGCAGTACTTC
.,.,TRBJ2-1,TRBV7-9,CASSSPGAGRDEQFF,TGTGCCAGCAGCTCCCCGGGGGCAGGGCGGGATGAGCAGTTCTTC
.,.,TRBJ2-1,TRBV4-1,CASSQLRVEEQFF,TGCGCCAGCAGCCAACTCAGGGTCGAGGAGCAGTTCTTC
.,once,TRBJ2-5,TRBV28,CASHRPSQDRSQETQYF,TGTGCCAGCCATCGACCCTCCCAGGACAGATCCCAAGAGACCCAGTACTTC